This TCR beta chain is from a study of cytomegalovirus exposure and HLA in healthy donors. PCR involved 60 Vbeta and 13 Jbeta primers. Libraries were prepared by immunoSEQ multiplex PCR; TCRdb keeps only in-frame clonotypes and omits some of them. Of some 120,000 clones detected, around 84% appear once; the ten largest clones hold about 1.7%. This clone was seen a handful of times. CDR1 and CDR2 (germline): MNHNS, SASEGT. V was clipped by 11 bases and J by 1 base, with 11 bases between them. CDR3 length: 12 amino acids. Sampled while nominally healthy, donors likely had unrecorded immune exposures. The sample comprised PBMCs. The chain employs TRBV6-1 and TRBJ1-1; no clear D. This receptor was obtained from a man aged 18 to 30 in good health and CMV-seronegative. The chain's CDR3 is CAGGRQNTEAFF. The CDR3 DNA reads as TGTGCCGGAGGGAGACAGAACACTGAAGCTTTCTTT.